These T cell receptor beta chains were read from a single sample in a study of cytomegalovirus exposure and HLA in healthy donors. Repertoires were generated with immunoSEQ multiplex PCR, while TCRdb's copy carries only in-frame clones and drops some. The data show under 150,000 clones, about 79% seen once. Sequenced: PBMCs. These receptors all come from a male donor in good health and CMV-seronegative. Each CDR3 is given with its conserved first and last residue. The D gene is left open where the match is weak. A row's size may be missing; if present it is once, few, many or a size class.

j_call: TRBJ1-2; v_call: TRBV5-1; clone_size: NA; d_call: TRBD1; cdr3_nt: TGCGCCAGCAGCTTTACCCCGGCCGAGACAGGGGGAAATGGCTACACCTTC; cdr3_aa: CASSFTPAETGGNGYTF
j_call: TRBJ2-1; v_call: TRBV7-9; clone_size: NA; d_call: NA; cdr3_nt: TGTGCCAGCAGTCCGCCCCCTAGGTTTGGCAATGAGCAGTTCTTC; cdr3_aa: CASSPPPRFGNEQFF
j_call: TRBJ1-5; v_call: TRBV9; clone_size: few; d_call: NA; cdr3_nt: TGTGCCAGCAGCGTAGGGGGGCCGAATCAGCCCCAGCATTTT; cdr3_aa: CASSVGGPNQPQHF
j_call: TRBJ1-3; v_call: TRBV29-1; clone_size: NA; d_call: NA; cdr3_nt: TGCAGCGTTGGGGAGCCCGGGTATGGAAACACCATATATTTT; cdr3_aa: CSVGEPGYGNTIYF
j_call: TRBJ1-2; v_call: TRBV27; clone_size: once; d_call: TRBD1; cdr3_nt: TGTGCCAGCAAAACCGGGACAGGGGGCTATGGCTACACCTTC; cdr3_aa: CASKTGTGGYGYTF
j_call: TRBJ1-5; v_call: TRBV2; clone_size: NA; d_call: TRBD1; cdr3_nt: TGTGCCAGCAGTGATAAGACAGGGGGACATCAGCCCCAGCATTTT; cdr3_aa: CASSDKTGGHQPQHF
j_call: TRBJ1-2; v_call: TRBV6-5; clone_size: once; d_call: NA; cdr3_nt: TGTGCCAGCAGTTACTTCTCAGGAGGCGGCTACACCTTC; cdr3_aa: CASSYFSGGGYTF
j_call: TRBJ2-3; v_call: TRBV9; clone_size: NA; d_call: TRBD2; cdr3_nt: TGTGCCAGCAGCGGTCTAGCGGGAGGGTCAGATACGCAGTATTTT; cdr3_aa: CASSGLAGGSDTQYF
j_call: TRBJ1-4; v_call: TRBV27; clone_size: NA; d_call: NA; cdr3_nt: TGTGCCAGCAGTTTATCGACAGAGACGAGTGAAAAACTGTTTTTT; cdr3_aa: CASSLSTETSEKLFF
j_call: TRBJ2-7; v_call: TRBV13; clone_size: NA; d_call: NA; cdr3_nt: TGTGCCAGCAGCTTAGCGGCGGTCTCCTACGAGCAGTACTTC; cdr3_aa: CASSLAAVSYEQYF
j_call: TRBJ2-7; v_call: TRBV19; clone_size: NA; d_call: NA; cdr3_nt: TGTGCCAGTAGTACCCTGGCCCGGGGTGGCGAGCAGTACTTC; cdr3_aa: CASSTLARGGEQYF
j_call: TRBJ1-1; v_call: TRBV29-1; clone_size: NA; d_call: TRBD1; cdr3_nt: TGCAGCGTTCTCCGGGACAGGTCTCAACGTAACACTGAAGCTTTCTTT; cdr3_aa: CSVLRDRSQRNTEAFF
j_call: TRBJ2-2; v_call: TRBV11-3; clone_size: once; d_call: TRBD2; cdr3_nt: TGTGCCAGCAGCTTACTTCTACTAGCGGGAGGGCCCACCGGGGAGCTGTTTTTT; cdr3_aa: CASSLLLLAGGPTGELFF
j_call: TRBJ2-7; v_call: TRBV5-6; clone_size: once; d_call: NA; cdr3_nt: TGTGCCAGCTATATAATGTGGCGGGCCTCCTACGAGCAGTACTTC; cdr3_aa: CASYIMWRASYEQYF
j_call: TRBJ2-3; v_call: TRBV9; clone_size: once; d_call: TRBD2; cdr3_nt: TGTGCCAGCAGCCTCGGACTAGCGAGGGAGACAGATACGCAGTATTTT; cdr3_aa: CASSLGLARETDTQYF
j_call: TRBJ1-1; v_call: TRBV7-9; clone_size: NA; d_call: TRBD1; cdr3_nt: TGTGCCAGCAGCGGACAGGGCGAGAGGGCTGAAGCTTTCTTT; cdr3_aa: CASSGQGERAEAFF
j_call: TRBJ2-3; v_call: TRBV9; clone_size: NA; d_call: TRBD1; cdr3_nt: TGTGCCAGCAGCTATGGGACAGGCACAGATACGCAGTATTTT; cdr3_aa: CASSYGTGTDTQYF
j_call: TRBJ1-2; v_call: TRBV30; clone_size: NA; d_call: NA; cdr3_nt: TGTGCCTGGAGTGTAGAGACAGGAGTATCCGGCTACACCTTC; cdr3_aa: CAWSVETGVSGYTF